Listed below are T cell receptor beta chains from one sample, sequenced in a study of blood T cell repertoires in COVID-19. Profiling relied on immunoSEQ multiplex PCR, and the TCRdb table lists in-frame clones only, not all of them. The sample holds over 200,000 clones; about 85% are singletons and the top ten take 10% to 12%. The sequencing input was PBMCs or T cells enriched from blood (not recorded which). These receptors all stem from a man under 40 who had recovered from COVID-19. The CDR3 runs from the conserved cysteine through the conserved F or W. D genes are given only for firm matches. Not every row has a clone size; where given, it reads once, few, many or a size class.

cdr3_aa,cdr3_nt,v_call,clone_size,d_call,j_call
CAISERGTGYTEAFF,TGTGCCATCAGTGAAAGAGGAACAGGTTACACTGAAGCTTTCTTT,TRBV10-3,-,-,TRBJ1-1
CASSYDRSQNIQYF,TGTGCCAGCAGCTACGACAGGAGCCAAAACATTCAGTACTTC,TRBV7-2,-,-,TRBJ2-4
CASSYALTGTNNEQFF,TGTGCCAGCAGTTACGCACTCACAGGGACTAACAATGAGCAGTTCTTC,TRBV6-5,-,-,TRBJ2-1
CASSQRTGPLEKLFF,TGCGCCAGCAGCCAACGGACAGGGCCCCTTGAAAAACTGTTTTTT,TRBV4-3,-,TRBD1,TRBJ1-4
CASSAYPLLAGTQETQYF,TGTGCCAGCAGTGCCTACCCCCTACTAGCGGGGACACAAGAGACCCAGTACTTC,TRBV6-1,-,TRBD2,TRBJ2-5
CASSESGTGDGYTF,TGTGCCAGCAGTGAATCCGGGACAGGGGATGGCTACACCTTC,TRBV2,-,TRBD1,TRBJ1-2
CASSRTAINSPLHF,TGTGCCAGTAGTCGGACAGCTATTAATTCACCCCTCCACTTT,TRBV19,-,-,TRBJ1-6
CASSPETGLNQPQHF,TGTGCCAGCTCACCCGAGACAGGACTCAATCAGCCCCAGCATTTT,TRBV18,-,-,TRBJ1-5
CASMAGSDGNTIYF,TGTGCCAGCATGGCGGGCAGCGACGGAAACACCATATATTTT,TRBV18,-,-,TRBJ1-3
CASSLVRWTDRSYEQYF,TGTGCCAGCAGCTTGGTCAGGTGGACAGACCGCTCCTACGAGCAGTACTTC,TRBV5-6,-,-,TRBJ2-7
CASSVKSTGTTNYGYTF,TGTGCCAGTAGTGTTAAAAGCACAGGCACGACTAACTATGGCTACACCTTC,TRBV19,few,-,TRBJ1-2
CASSSAGQQPQHF,TGTGCCAGCAGCTCGGCCGGACAGCAGCCCCAGCATTTT,TRBV7-9,-,-,TRBJ1-5
CASSSSGGTGELFF,TGTGCCAGCAGCTCCTCAGGGGGCACCGGGGAGCTGTTTTTT,TRBV9,-,TRBD1,TRBJ2-2
CAWGQGNTEAFF,TGTGCCTGGGGACAGGGCAACACTGAAGCTTTCTTT,TRBV30,few,TRBD1,TRBJ1-1
CASSLRLTYEQYF,TGTGCCAGCAGCTTAAGACTGACTTACGAGCAGTACTTC,TRBV5-4,-,-,TRBJ2-7
CASSYNEIRRGNSPLHF,TGTGCCAGCAGTTACAACGAGATTCGCCGGGGTAATTCACCCCTCCACTTT,TRBV6-2/TRBV6-3,-,-,TRBJ1-6
CASSPIQLDNSNQPQHF,TGTGCCAGCTCACCAATTCAGCTTGACAATAGCAATCAGCCCCAGCATTTT,TRBV18,-,-,TRBJ1-5
CASSLRQGETQYF,TGTGCCAGCAGCTTGAGGCAGGGAGAGACCCAGTACTTC,TRBV5-4,-,-,TRBJ2-5
CASSLGQSNTEAFF,TGTGCCAGCAGCTTGGGACAATCGAACACTGAAGCTTTCTTT,TRBV7-9,-,-,TRBJ1-1
CASSFGEDSPLHF,TGTGCCAGCAGCTTTGGGGAGGATTCACCCCTCCACTTT,TRBV7-2,-,-,TRBJ1-6
CASSPEGAGNTIYF,TGTGCCAGCTCACCAGAGGGGGCTGGAAACACCATATATTTT,TRBV18,-,-,TRBJ1-3
CASSLTSGITYEQYF,TGTGCCAGCAGCCTGACTAGCGGGATTACCTACGAGCAGTACTTC,TRBV11-3,-,TRBD2,TRBJ2-7